This T cell receptor (beta chain) was captured by sequencing in a study of patients and donors after allogeneic stem cell transplantation. Germline CDR1 reads MDHEN; CDR2 reads SYDVKM. Trimming took 4 bases from V and 5 from J, leaving 11 bases between them. The CDR3 extends over 13 amino acids. TCRdb re-called the RT-PCR reads through MiXCR, storing one row per CDR3 protein. The sample includes 98,000 or so distinct CDR3 sequences, approximately 40% of them seen just once. This clonotype was counted many times. The clonotype was recovered from a human donor who was either an allogeneic HSCT recipient or a stem cell or donor lymphocyte infusion donor (not recorded which). It is not recorded whose cells these are; they may come from a transplant donor. V is TRBV28 and J is TRBJ1-1, with D possibly matching TRBD1 (5 bases). The sequencing input was blood, either unsorted or a sorted T cell fraction (not recorded which). CDR3 coding DNA: TGTGCCAGCAGTTCGGGGCTAGGGACTGAAGCTTTCTTT. Residues: CASSSGLGTEAFF.